Only one count was recorded for the clone carrying this TCR beta chain. What was amplified from RNA transcripts were TCR beta CDR3 regions. The HTBI primer set served for first-round RT-PCR of the TCR CDR3. TCRdb re-called the multiplex PCR reads with MiXCR, one entry per CDR3 protein. Of 200,000 or so distinct CDR3 sequences detected, roughly a sixth appear once; the ten largest clones hold roughly 50%. V dropped 4 bases and J dropped 1 base, with 10 bases sitting between them. The CDR3 runs 14 residues. The V gene's germline CDR1 is MGHRA and CDR2 YSYEKL. The record originates from a study of T cells in Graves' hyperthyroidism and ophthalmopathy.

Sequencing was performed on blood. The origin of this receptor is a woman aged 45 to 65 with Graves' hyperthyroidism. The rearrangement links TRBV4-1 to TRBJ1-2; D unresolved. CDR3 bases: TGCGCCAGCAGCCGTTTAGGGAGTAACTATGGCTACACCTTC. As protein: CASSRLGSNYGYTF.